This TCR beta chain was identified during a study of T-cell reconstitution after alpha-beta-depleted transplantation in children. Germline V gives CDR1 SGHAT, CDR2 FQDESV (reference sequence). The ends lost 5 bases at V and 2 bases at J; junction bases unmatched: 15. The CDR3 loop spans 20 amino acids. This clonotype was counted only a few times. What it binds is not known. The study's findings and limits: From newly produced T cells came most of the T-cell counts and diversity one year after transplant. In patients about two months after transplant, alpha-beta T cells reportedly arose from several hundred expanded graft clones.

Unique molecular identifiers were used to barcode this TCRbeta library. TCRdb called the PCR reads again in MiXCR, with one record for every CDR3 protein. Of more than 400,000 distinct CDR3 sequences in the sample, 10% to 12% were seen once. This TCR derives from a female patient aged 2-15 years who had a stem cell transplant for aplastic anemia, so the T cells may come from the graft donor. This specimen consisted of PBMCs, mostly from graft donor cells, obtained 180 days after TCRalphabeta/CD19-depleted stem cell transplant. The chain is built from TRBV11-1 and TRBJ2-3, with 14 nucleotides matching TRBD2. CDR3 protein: CASSPHRGTSGSPTTDTQYF. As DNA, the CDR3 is TGTGCCAGCAGCCCCCACCGAGGGACTAGCGGGAGCCCCACCACAGATACGCAGTATTTT.